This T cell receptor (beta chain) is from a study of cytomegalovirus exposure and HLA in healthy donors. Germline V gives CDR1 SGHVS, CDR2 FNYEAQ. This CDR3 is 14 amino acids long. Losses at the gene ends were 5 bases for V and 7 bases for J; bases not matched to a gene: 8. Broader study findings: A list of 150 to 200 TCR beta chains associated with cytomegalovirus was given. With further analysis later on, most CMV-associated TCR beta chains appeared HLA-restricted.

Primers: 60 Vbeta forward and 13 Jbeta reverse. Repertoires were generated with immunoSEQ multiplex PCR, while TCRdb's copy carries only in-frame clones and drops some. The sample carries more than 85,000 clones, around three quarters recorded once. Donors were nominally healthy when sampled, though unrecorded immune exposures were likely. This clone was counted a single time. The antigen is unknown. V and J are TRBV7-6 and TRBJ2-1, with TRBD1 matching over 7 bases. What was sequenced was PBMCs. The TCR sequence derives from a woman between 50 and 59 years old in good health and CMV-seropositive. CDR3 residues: CASSPGTAPNEQFF. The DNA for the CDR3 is TGTGCCAGCAGCCCTGGGACAGCCCCGAATGAGCAGTTCTTC.